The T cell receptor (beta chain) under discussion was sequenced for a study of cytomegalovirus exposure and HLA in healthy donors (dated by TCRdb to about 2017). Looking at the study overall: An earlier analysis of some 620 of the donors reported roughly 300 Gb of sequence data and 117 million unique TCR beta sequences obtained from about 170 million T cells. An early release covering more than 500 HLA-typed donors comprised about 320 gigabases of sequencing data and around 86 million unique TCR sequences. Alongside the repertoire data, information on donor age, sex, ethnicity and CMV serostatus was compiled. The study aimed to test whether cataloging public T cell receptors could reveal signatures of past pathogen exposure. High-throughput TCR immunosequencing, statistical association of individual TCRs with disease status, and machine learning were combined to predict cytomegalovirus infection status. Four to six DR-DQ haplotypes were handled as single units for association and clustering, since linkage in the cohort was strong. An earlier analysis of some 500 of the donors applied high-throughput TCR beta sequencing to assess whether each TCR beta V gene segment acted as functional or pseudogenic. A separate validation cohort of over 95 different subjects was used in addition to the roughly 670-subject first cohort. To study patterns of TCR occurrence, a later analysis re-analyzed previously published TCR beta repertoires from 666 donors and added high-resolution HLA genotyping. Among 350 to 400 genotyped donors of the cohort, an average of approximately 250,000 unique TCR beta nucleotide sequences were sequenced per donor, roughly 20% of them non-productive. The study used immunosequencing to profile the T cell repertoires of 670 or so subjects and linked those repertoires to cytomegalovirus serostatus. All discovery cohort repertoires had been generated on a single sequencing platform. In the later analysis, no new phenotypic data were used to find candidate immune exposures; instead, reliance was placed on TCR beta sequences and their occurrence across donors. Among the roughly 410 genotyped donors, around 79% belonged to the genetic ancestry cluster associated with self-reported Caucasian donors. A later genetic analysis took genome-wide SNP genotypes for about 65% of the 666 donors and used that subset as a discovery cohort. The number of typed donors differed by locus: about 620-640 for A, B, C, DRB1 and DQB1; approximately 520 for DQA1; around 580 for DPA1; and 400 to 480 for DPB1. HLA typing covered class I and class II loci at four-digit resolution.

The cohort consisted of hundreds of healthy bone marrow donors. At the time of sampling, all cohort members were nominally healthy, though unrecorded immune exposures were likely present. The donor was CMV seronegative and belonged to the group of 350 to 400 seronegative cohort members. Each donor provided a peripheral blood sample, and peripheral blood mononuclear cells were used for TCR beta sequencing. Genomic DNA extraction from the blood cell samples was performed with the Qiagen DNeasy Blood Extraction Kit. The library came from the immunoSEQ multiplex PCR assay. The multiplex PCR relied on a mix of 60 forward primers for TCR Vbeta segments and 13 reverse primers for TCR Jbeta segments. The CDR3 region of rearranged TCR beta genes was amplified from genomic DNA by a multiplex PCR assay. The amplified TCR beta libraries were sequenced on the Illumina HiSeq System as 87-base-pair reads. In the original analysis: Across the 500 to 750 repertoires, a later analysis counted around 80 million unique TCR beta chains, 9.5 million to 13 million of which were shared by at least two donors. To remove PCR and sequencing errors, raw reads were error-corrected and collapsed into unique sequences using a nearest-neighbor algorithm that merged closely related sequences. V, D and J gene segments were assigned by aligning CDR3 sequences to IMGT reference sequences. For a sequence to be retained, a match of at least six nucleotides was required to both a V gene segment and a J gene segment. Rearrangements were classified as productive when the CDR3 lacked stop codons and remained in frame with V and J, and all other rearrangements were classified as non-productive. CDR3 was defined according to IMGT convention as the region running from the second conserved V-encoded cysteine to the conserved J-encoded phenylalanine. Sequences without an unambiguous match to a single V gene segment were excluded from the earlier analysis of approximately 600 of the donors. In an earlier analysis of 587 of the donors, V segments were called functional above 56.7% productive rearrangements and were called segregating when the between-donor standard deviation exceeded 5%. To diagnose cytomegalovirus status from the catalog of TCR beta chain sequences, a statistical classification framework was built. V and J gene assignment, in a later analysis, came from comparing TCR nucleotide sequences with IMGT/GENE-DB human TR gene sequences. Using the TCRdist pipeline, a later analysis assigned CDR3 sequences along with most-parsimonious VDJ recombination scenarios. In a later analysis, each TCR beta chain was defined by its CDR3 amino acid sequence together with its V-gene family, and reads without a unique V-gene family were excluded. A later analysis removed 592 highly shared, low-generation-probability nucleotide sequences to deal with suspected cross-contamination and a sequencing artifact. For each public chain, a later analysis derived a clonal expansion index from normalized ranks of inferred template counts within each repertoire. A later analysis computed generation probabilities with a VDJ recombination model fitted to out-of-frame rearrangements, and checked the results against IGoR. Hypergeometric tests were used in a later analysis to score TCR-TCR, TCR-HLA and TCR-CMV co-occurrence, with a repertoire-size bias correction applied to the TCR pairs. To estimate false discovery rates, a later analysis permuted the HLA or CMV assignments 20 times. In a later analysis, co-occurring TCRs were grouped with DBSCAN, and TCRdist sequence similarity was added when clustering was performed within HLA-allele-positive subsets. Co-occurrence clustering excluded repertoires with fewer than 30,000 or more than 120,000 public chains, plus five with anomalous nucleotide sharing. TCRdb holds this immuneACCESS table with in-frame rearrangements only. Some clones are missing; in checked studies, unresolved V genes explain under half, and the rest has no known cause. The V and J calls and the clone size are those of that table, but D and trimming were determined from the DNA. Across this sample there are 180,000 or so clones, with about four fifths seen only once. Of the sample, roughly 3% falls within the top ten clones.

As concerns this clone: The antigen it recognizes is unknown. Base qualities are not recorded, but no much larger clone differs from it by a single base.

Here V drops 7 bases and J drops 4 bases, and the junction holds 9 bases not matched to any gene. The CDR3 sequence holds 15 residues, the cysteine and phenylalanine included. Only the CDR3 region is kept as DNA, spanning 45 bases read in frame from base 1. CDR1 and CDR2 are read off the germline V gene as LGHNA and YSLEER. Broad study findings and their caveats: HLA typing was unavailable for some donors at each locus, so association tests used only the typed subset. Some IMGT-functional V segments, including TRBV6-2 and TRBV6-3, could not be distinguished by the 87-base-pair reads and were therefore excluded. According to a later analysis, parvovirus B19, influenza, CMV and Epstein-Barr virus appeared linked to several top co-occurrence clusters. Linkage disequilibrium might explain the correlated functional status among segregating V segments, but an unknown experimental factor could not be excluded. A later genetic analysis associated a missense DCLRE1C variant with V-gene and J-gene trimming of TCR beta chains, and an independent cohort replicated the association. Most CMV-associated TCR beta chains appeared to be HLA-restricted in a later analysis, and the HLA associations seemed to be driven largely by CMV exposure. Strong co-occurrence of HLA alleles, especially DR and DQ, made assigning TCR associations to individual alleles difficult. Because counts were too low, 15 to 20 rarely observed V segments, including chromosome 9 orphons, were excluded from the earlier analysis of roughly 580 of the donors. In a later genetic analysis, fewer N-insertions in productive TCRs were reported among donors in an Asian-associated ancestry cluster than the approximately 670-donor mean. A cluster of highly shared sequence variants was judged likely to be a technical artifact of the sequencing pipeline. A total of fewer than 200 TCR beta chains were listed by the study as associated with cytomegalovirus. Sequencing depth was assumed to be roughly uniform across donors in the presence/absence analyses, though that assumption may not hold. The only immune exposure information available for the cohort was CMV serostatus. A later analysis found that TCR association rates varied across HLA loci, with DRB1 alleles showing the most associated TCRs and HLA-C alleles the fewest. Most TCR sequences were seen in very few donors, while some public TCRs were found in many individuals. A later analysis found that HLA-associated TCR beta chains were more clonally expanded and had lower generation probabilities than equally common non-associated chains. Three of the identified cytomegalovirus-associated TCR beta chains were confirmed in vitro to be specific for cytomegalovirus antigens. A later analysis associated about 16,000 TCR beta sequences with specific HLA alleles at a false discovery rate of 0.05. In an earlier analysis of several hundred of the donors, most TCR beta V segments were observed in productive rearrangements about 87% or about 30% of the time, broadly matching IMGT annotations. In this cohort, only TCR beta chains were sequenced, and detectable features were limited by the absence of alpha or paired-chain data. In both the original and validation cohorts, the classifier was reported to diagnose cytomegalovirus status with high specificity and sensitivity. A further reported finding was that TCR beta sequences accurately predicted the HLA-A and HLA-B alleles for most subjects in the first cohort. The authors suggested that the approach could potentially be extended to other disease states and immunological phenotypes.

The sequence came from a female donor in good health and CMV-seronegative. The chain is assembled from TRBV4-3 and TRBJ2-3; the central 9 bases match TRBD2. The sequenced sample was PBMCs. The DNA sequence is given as TGCGCCAGCACTCCCGGTGCGGGAGGGTCAGATACGCAGTATTTT. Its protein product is CASTPGAGGSDTQYF.